The clone carrying this T cell receptor beta chain has a handful of counts. What it binds is unknown. This entry is derived from a study of T cell responses to AZD1222 COVID-19 vaccine. Whole-study results and caveats: Just a handful of AZD1222 recipients were seropositive at baseline. Reports indicate that nearly half of spike-specific TCRs are directed at unmutated variant regions. There were mostly white British donors and more females than males, and clonal diversity was possibly underestimated. The CD4 TCRs associated with vaccination extended across spike and predominated at 160-218 and 743-854.

Libraries were prepared by immunoSEQ multiplex PCR; TCRdb keeps only in-frame clonotypes and omits some of them. The sample includes 100,000 to 150,000 clones, 88% of them seen just once. This CDR3 spans 15 amino acids. Germline V lookup: CDR1 GTSNPN, CDR2 SVGIG (reference sequence). V lost 3 bases, J lost 2 bases, and 4 bases stayed unmatched. This TCR was recovered from an adult in good health. The input for sequencing was peripheral blood, taken on day 0 of AZD1222 vaccination. The J gene is TRBJ2-6, the V gene TRBV30; TRBD1 agrees at 7 bases. The CDR3 nucleotides read TGTGCCTGGAGACGAGGGGGCCCTGGGGCCAACGTCCTGACTTTC. Translating gives CAWRRGGPGANVLTF.